This T cell receptor (beta chain) is from a study of T cell changes during pregnancy in multiple sclerosis. Here immunoSEQ multiplex PCR was the method, and the copy in TCRdb shows in-frame clones only, minus some. The sample gives about 21,000 clones, about 86% of which show up once; approximately 1% is in the top ten. Germline V gene lookup returns CDR1 MNHNS and CDR2 SASEGT. The CDR3 is made up of 13 amino acids. Trimming left V 5 bases short and J 6 bases short, with 12 bases between. This material consisted of CD4+ T cells from peripheral blood mononuclear cells, taken in the first trimester of pregnancy. This receptor was taken from a female donor in good health, enrolled as a control in a pregnancy study. V and J are TRBV6-1 and TRBJ2-3; a possible D gene is TRBD2 (6 bases). For the CDR3, the DNA is TGTGCCAGCAGTCGGGACTCTCTGGATACGCAGTATTTT. Amino acid sequence: CASSRDSLDTQYF.